A selection of T cell receptor beta chains follows, all from one sample in a study of blood T cell repertoires in COVID-19. Profiled with immunoSEQ multiplex PCR; TCRdb holds only in-frame clones, not every one. The data contain over 200,000 clones, more than 70% of them singletons. The sample comprised peripheral blood. The source of these receptors is a woman in her sixties with acute or convalescent COVID-19. Both conserved end residues are part of each CDR3. The order of the fields is clone size, J gene, V gene, D gene, CDR3 protein, CDR3 DNA. A D gene is named only where the DNA matches it firmly. Part of the rows lack a size; the others show once, few, many or a class for expanded clones.

. TRBJ2-2 TRBV21-1 . CASSNKEMNTGELFF TGTGCCAGCAGCAACAAGGAGATGAACACCGGGGAGCTGTTTTTT
. TRBJ1-2 TRBV4-1 . CASSQEGTDGYTF TGCGCCAGCAGCCAGGAGGGCACAGACGGCTACACCTTC
. TRBJ2-2 TRBV7-2 TRBD2 CASSRASGSGTGELFF TGTGCCAGCAGCAGAGCTAGCGGGAGCGGCACCGGGGAGCTGTTTTTT
. TRBJ1-4 TRBV4-2 . CASSRLKTATNEKLFF TGTGCCAGCAGCCGCCTAAAAACAGCAACTAATGAAAAACTGTTTTTT
. TRBJ1-4 TRBV6-5 . CASLSPLGEKLFF TGTGCCAGCCTGTCACCACTAGGAGAAAAACTGTTTTTT
. TRBJ2-2 TRBV5-1 TRBD1 CASSPQTGYGTGELFF TGCGCCAGCAGCCCCCAGACAGGGTACGGCACCGGGGAGCTGTTTTTT
. TRBJ1-6 TRBV30 . CAWSGEWNSPLHF TGTGCCTGGTCAGGGGAGTGGAATTCACCCCTCCACTTT
. TRBJ1-1 TRBV29-1 TRBD1 CSVTRGQGTEAFF TGCAGCGTCACAAGGGGACAGGGCACTGAAGCTTTCTTT
. TRBJ1-1 TRBV20-1 . CSAAGVAEAFF TGCAGTGCTGCAGGGGTAGCTGAAGCTTTCTTT
. TRBJ1-2 TRBV6-1 TRBD1 CASSQPGQGGGYTF TGTGCCAGCAGTCAACCGGGACAGGGAGGCGGCTACACCTTC
. TRBJ1-5 TRBV19 . CASSQGNSNQPQHF TGTGCCAGTAGTCAGGGGAATAGCAATCAGCCCCAGCATTTT
. TRBJ2-2 TRBV7-9 . CASSLARQNTGELFF TGTGCCAGCAGCTTAGCGCGGCAGAACACCGGGGAGCTGTTTTTT
. TRBJ2-5 TRBV11-3 TRBD2 CASSRDYQETQYF TGTGCCAGCAGCCGGGACTATCAAGAGACCCAGTACTTC
. TRBJ1-1 TRBV18 TRBD1 CASSPRGTGGDTEAFF TGTGCCAGCTCACCAAGAGGGACAGGTGGGGACACTGAAGCTTTCTTT
. TRBJ1-1 TRBV3-1/TRBV3-2 TRBD1 CASSRGTGGGGAFF TGTGCCAGCAGCCGAGGGACAGGGGGCGGAGGAGCTTTCTTT
. TRBJ2-7 TRBV10-2 . CASTGLSTHEQYF TGCGCCAGCACGGGACTCTCGACCCACGAGCAGTACTTC
. TRBJ2-1 TRBV10-2 . CASSDLPPTYNEQFF TGCGCCAGCAGTGACCTACCCCCCACGTACAATGAGCAGTTCTTC
. TRBJ1-4 TRBV5-1 TRBD1 CASRDGTGYNEKLFF TGCGCCAGCAGGGATGGGACAGGCTATAATGAAAAACTGTTTTTT
. TRBJ1-2 TRBV29-1 . CSVEFWTDYGYTF TGCAGCGTTGAATTCTGGACTGACTATGGCTACACCTTC
. TRBJ2-4 TRBV19 TRBD2 CASSNPGGKNIQYF TGTGCCAGTAGCAACCCGGGGGGCAAAAACATTCAGTACTTC
. TRBJ1-1 TRBV29-1 . CSVDERVRSTEAFF TGCAGCGTTGATGAGAGGGTCCGGAGCACTGAAGCTTTCTTT
. TRBJ1-2 TRBV6-5 . CASSLTAVYGYTF TGTGCCAGCAGTTTAACAGCTGTCTATGGCTACACCTTC
. TRBJ1-3 TRBV2 . CASSPFTGTLSGNTIYF TGTGCCAGTTCTCCTTTTACAGGGACCCTCTCTGGAAACACCATATATTTT
. TRBJ2-3 TRBV9 TRBD1 CASSGRGTDTQYF TGTGCCAGCAGCGGCAGGGGGACAGATACGCAGTATTTT
. TRBJ2-5 TRBV19 . CASSHGSGYLETQYF TGTGCCAGTAGTCACGGTTCCGGGTATTTGGAGACCCAGTACTTC
. TRBJ1-3 TRBV18 . CASSGQNSGNTIYF TGTGCCAGCTCAGGACAGAACTCTGGAAACACCATATATTTT
. TRBJ2-7 TRBV20-1 . CSASPTMGAPYEQYF TGCAGTGCTAGTCCAACAATGGGGGCACCCTACGAGCAGTACTTC
once TRBJ1-4 TRBV30 . CAWTRGRGINEKLFF TGTGCCTGGACCCGGGGTCGGGGGATAAATGAAAAACTGTTTTTT
. TRBJ2-2 TRBV6-2/TRBV6-3 TRBD1 CASSLGARQGADTGELFF TGTGCCAGCAGTCTAGGGGCCCGACAGGGGGCGGACACCGGGGAGCTGTTTTTT
. TRBJ2-2 TRBV14 TRBD2 CASSQSGRSTGELFF TGTGCCAGCAGCCAAAGCGGGAGGAGCACCGGGGAGCTGTTTTTT
. TRBJ1-4 TRBV6-1 . CASSDLAEATNEKLFF TGTGCCAGCAGTGACCTAGCGGAAGCAACTAATGAAAAACTGTTTTTT
. TRBJ2-3 TRBV11-3 TRBD1 CASSRGTGAIRGSDTQYF TGTGCCAGCAGCCGCGGGACAGGGGCCATCAGGGGATCAGATACGCAGTATTTT
. TRBJ2-7 TRBV27 TRBD2 CASSFTRTSGGTYEQYF TGTGCCAGCAGTTTTACTCGGACTAGCGGGGGAACCTACGAGCAGTACTTC
. TRBJ2-3 TRBV4-2 TRBD2 CASSPLAGGTLPDTQYF TGTGCCAGCAGCCCCCTTGCGGGGGGGACCCTCCCAGATACGCAGTATTTT
. TRBJ2-7 TRBV7-9 . CASSLSSYEQYF TGTGCCAGCAGCTTAAGTAGCTACGAGCAGTACTTC
once TRBJ1-2 TRBV5-4 TRBD1 CASSTQGQDYGYTF TGTGCCAGCAGCACCCAGGGACAGGACTATGGCTACACCTTC
few TRBJ1-2 TRBV24-1 . CATSRQGIDGYTF TGTGCCACCAGTAGGCAGGGAATAGATGGCTACACCTTC
. TRBJ2-3 TRBV6-5 TRBD2 CASTSPRGADTQYF TGTGCCAGCACTTCACCCCGGGGGGCAGATACGCAGTATTTT
. TRBJ1-6 TRBV10-1 TRBD1 CASSNIRDRGLNSPLHF TGCGCCAGCAGTAACATTCGGGACAGGGGGCTGAATTCACCCCTCCACTTT
. TRBJ2-1 TRBV10-3 . CAISDSLGTPNEQFF TGTGCCATCAGTGACTCACTAGGGACTCCCAATGAGCAGTTCTTC